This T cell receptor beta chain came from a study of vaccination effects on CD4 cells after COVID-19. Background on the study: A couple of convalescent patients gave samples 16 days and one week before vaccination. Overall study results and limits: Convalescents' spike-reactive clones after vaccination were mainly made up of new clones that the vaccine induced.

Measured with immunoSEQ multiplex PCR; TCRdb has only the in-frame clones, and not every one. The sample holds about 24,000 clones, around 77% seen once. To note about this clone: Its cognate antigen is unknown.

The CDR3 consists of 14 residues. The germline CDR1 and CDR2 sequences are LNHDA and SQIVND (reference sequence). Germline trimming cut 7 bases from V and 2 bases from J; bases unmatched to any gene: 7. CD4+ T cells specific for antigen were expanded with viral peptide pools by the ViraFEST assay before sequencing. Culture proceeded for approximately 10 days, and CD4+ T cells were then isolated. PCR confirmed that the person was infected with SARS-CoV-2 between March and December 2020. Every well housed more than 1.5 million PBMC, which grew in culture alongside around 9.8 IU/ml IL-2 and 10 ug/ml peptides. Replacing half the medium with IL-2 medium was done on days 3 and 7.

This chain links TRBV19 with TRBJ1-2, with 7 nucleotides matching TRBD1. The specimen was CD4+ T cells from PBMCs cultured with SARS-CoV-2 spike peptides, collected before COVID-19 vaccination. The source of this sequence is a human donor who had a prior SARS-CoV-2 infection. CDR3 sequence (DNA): TGTGCCAGTATACGGCCAGGGGGAAACTATGGCTACACCTTC. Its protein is CASIRPGGNYGYTF.